A single sample gave rise to the 23 T cell receptor beta chains below, sequenced in a study of somatic mutations in cytotoxic T cells in rheumatoid arthritis. TCRdb's table, derived via immunoSEQ multiplex PCR, lists solely in-frame clones and lacks some. Of about 30,000 clones listed, about 81% were seen once; the top ten hold 6.5% to 9%. Sequencing input: CD8+ T cells sorted from blood. All receptors come from an adult with rheumatoid arthritis.

V is TRBV10-1 and J is TRBJ2-7; TRBD1 is a possible D gene (5 bases). The CDR3 extends over 17 amino acids. Trimming took off 1 base at V and 2 bases at J, with 18 bases between the two ends. CDR1 WNHNN and CDR2 SYGVQD come from the germline V gene (reference sequence). Here the CDR3 reads CASSEFYTGSPPYEQYF. The CDR3 nucleotides are TGCGCCAGCAGTGAGTTTTATACAGGTAGCCCTCCCTACGAGCAGTACTTC.

The rearrangement uses TRBV10-3 and TRBJ1-1, with no clear D. Germline V gene sequence: CDR1 ENHRY, CDR2 SYGVKD. The CDR3 loop spans 15 amino acids. Trimming removed 9 bases from V and 3 bases from J, with 20 bases in between. CDR3 bases: TGTGCCATTCAACCCGAAAACATACAGCACACTGAAGCTTTCTTT. Its protein is CAIQPENIQHTEAFF.

V usage is TRBV10-3 and J usage is TRBJ2-2; D not certain. Germline V gives CDR1 ENHRY, CDR2 SYGVKD. V was trimmed by 1 base and J by 3 bases, leaving 12 bases between them. CDR3 length: 16 residues. The CDR3 DNA reads as TGTGCCATCAGTGAGTTTGTGGGTATCTACACCGGGGAGCTGTTTTTT. It yields the protein CAISEFVGIYTGELFF.

The CDR3 protein is CASSILAGGGTGELFF. In nucleotides, the CDR3 is TGTGCCAGCAGCATTCTAGCGGGGGGAGGTACCGGGGAGCTGTTTTTT. The V call is TRBV5-4, the J call TRBJ2-2; TRBD2 matches at 11 bases. Germline assignment: CDR1 SGHNT and CDR2 YYREEE (reference sequence). Trimming removed 4 bases from V and 5 bases from J; junction bases left unmatched: 7. CDR3 size: 16 residues.

This chain uses TRBV6-6 with TRBJ2-5; 8 nucleotides match TRBD2. CDR3 length equals 16 residues. CDR1 and CDR2 (germline): MNHNY, SVGAGI (reference sequence). J was trimmed by 0 bases and V by 4 bases; bases with no gene match: 7. CDR3 sequence reads: CASSFGRDGYQETQYF. CDR3 coding DNA: TGTGCCAGCAGTTTCGGGAGGGACGGGTACCAAGAGACCCAGTACTTC.

The CDR3 here is CASSRGMSSYNEQFF. The DNA of the CDR3 is TGTGCCAGCAGCCGCGGAATGAGCTCCTACAATGAGCAGTTCTTC. The rearrangement uses TRBV6-5 and TRBJ2-1; D not certain. CDR3 length: 15 residues. Germline CDR1 MNHEY, CDR2 SVGAGI. V dropped 6 bases and J dropped 0 bases, with 12 bases sitting between them.

V usage is TRBV27 and J usage is TRBJ2-5; TRBD2 agrees at 10 bases. The CDR3 totals 16 residues. The V gene's germline CDR1 is MNHEY and CDR2 SMNVEV (reference sequence). Unmatched junction bases numbered 12, after V lost 6 bases and J lost 5 bases. The CDR3 DNA reads as TGTGCCAGCAGCCCGACAGGGGCTAGCGGGGGTGAGACCCAGTACTTC. Translation gives CASSPTGASGGETQYF.

This clone came up once. The V and J genes are TRBV4-1 and TRBJ2-1; tentatively, D is TRBD1 (6 bases). Deletions cut 4 bases from V and 0 bases from J, with 16 bases between. Germline CDR1 reads MGHRA; CDR2 reads YSYEKL. CDR3 length: 17 amino acids. In nucleotides, the CDR3 is TGCGCCAGCAGCCCGACCCCTACAGGGTTCTCCTACAATGAGCAGTTCTTC. Its protein is CASSPTPTGFSYNEQFF.

The chain joins TRBV2 to TRBJ2-2, with a weak D call TRBD2 (5 bases). The V gene lost 3 bases and the J gene lost 2 bases, with 16 bases spanning the gap. This CDR3 has 17 amino acids. Germline loops: CDR1 SNHLY, CDR2 FYNNEI. DNA of the CDR3: TGTGCCAGCAGTGATGAGGGAAACGAAGTTAACACCGGGGAGCTGTTTTTT. Translated: CASSDEGNEVNTGELFF. Full variable domain (outside the CDR3, taken from reference TRBV2 and TRBJ2-2): EPEVTQTPSHQVTQMGQEVILRCVPISNHLYFYWYRQILGQKVEFLVSFYNNEISEKSEIFDDQFSVERPDGSNFTLKIRSTKLEDSAMYFCASSDEGNEVNTGELFFGEGSRLTVL.

This clone was seen only once. The chain links TRBV9 to TRBJ2-6, with 7 bases identical to TRBD1. The CDR3 sequence is 17 residues long. The germline V gene encodes CDR1 SGDLS and CDR2 YYNGEE. V lost 3 bases and J lost 0; bases outside the gene matches: 6. CDR3 region: CASSARDRASGANVLTF. Written as DNA, the CDR3 is TGTGCCAGCAGCGCCCGGGACAGAGCCTCTGGGGCCAACGTCCTGACTTTC. The full variable domain, rest sourced from reference TRBV9 and TRBJ2-6, is DSGVTQTPKHLITATGQRVTLRCSPRSGDLSVYWYQQSLDQGLQFLIQYYNGEERAKGNILERFSAQQFPDLHSELNLSSLELGDSALYFCASSARDRASGANVLTFGAGSRLTVL.

DNA of the CDR3: TGTGCCAGCAGCGACGACGGGACAGGCAGCGGGCCCCAGCATTTT. The encoded protein is CASSDDGTGSGPQHF. The J gene is TRBJ1-5, the V gene TRBV6-1, with 8 bases matching TRBD1. This CDR3 is 15 amino acids long. Per germline, CDR1 MNHNS and CDR2 SASEGT. After removal of 6 bases from V and 9 bases from J, the junction contained 13 bases not matched to a gene.

The genes are TRBV10-3 and TRBJ2-7; TRBD2 is a possible D gene (7 bases). In germline, CDR1 is ENHRY, CDR2 SYGVKD. The CDR3 is 15 residues long. V was shortened by 5 bases and J by 3 bases, with 17 bases between the two germline ends. The CDR3: CAISTPRGGNYEQYF. The CDR3 bases are TGTGCCATCAGTACCCCTCGCGGGGGCAACTACGAGCAGTACTTC.

The rearrangement joins TRBV19 to TRBJ1-5; the D is unclear. Germline V CDR1 and CDR2: LNHDA, SQIVND (reference sequence). V lost 3 bases and J 4 bases, leaving 4 bases between the germline ends. This CDR3 comprises 12 residues. Here the CDR3 reads CASSIPNQPQHF. The CDR3 bases are TGTGCCAGTAGTATCCCAAATCAGCCCCAGCATTTT. The variable domain in full, completed from reference TRBV19 and TRBJ1-5, reads DGGITQSPKYLFRKEGQNVTLSCEQNLNHDAMYWYRQDPGQGLRLIYYSQIVNDFQKGDIAEGYSVSREKKESFPLTVTSAQKNPTAFYLCASSIPNQPQHFGDGTRLSIL.

This sequence joins TRBV28 and TRBJ1-2; the match to TRBD1 covers 9 bases. Trimming cost V 2 bases and J 8 bases; bases outside gene matches: 12. Germline loops: CDR1 MDHEN, CDR2 SYDVKM. The CDR3 consists of 16 residues. CDR3 sequence reads: CASSLVPGQGDWGYTF. CDR3 DNA: TGTGCCAGCAGTTTAGTACCGGGACAGGGAGATTGGGGCTACACCTTC.

A single count supports this clone. The CDR3 loop is CASSSSGGALETQYF. The CDR3 region has the DNA TGTGCCAGCAGCTCTAGCGGGGGGGCCCTAGAGACCCAGTACTTC. This chain uses TRBV7-2 with TRBJ2-5; 12 nucleotides align to TRBD2. Germline lookup yields CDR1 SGHTA and CDR2 FQGNSA. J lost 4 bases, V lost 4 bases, and 4 bases had no gene match. The length of the CDR3 is 15 residues.

The chain recombines TRBV7-9 with TRBJ2-5; 7 positions match TRBD2. This CDR3 is built from 16 residues. Unmatched junction bases numbered 8, after V lost 2 bases and J lost 2 bases. Germline-derived CDR1 and CDR2 are SEHNR and FQNEAQ (reference sequence). For the CDR3, the DNA is TGTGCCAGCAGCTTACCGTCTAGCGGCTTACAAGAGACCCAGTACTTC. The encoded protein is CASSLPSSGLQETQYF.

J is TRBJ1-1 and V is TRBV19; the D is unclear. Trimming stripped 2 bases from V and 1 base from J, with 11 bases between. From germline, CDR1 is LNHDA and CDR2 SQIVND (reference sequence). The CDR3 loop spans 15 amino acids. The CDR3 loop reads CASSINPDGNTEAFF. CDR3 in DNA: TGTGCCAGTAGTATAAACCCGGACGGGAACACTGAAGCTTTCTTT.

V is TRBV5-4 and J is TRBJ2-1, with no clear D. CDR3 length: 16 residues. Trimming cost V 4 bases and J 0 bases, with 14 bases left between them. Germline V CDR1 and CDR2: SGHNT, YYREEE (reference sequence). CDR3 bases: TGTGCCAGCAGCCCAACTGGCATAACCTCCTACAATGAGCAGTTCTTC. As protein: CASSPTGITSYNEQFF. The full variable domain, rest sourced from reference TRBV5-4 and TRBJ2-1, is ETGVTQSPTHLIKTRGQQVTLRCSSQSGHNTVSWYQQALGQGPQFIFQYYREEENGRGNFPPRFSGLQFPNYSSELNVNALELDDSALYLCASSPTGITSYNEQFFGPGTRLTVL.

This clone appeared a few times. This chain uses TRBV7-8 with TRBJ1-1, with 8 bases lining up with TRBD1. CDR3 length: 16 amino acids. Germline V lookup: CDR1 SGHVS, CDR2 FQNEAQ. Unmatched junction bases numbered 8, after V lost 5 bases and J lost 0 bases. The DNA for the CDR3 is TGTGCCAGCAGCCCGCCCTGGACAGGGATGAACACTGAAGCTTTCTTT. Protein product: CASSPPWTGMNTEAFF.

This clone was recorded once. The rearrangement joins TRBV29-1 to TRBJ2-3; 7 bases are shared with TRBD2. The CDR3 runs to 11 residues. The trim removed 5 bases at V and 6 bases at J, leaving 2 bases unmatched. Germline lookup yields CDR1 SQVTM and CDR2 ANQGSEA. The CDR3 reads CSVPGGDTQYF. CDR3 coding DNA: TGCAGCGTTCCCGGGGGGGATACGCAGTATTTT.

The chain carries TRBV7-8 and TRBJ1-5; D gene unclear. CDR3 length equals 14 residues. Germline-derived CDR1 and CDR2 are SGHVS and FQNEAQ. V lost 10 bases to trimming and J lost 0 bases, with 13 bases between them. Here the CDR3 DNA reads TGTGCCACTGCCCCAAGCTATAGCAATCAGCCCCAGCATTTT. Its protein is CATAPSYSNQPQHF.

This rearrangement joins TRBV9 to TRBJ1-1, with 11 bases identical to TRBD1. Looked up from germline, CDR1 is SGDLS and CDR2 is YYNGEE. The CDR3 sequence is 15 residues long. Trimming at V came to 3 bases and at J to 4 bases, leaving 5 bases not matched to a gene. CDR3 residues: CASSGGQGAVTEAFF. Here the CDR3 DNA reads TGTGCCAGCAGCGGTGGACAGGGGGCAGTCACTGAAGCTTTCTTT.

This clone was counted between two and nine times. V and J are TRBV7-2 and TRBJ1-6; D is unresolved. This CDR3 has 12 amino acids. Germline CDR1 SGHTA, CDR2 FQGNSA. The ends were cut back, 8 bases at V and 7 bases at J, with 9 bases in the middle. The CDR3 spells CASGRKNSPLHF. Written as DNA, the CDR3 is TGTGCCAGCGGACGGAAAAATTCACCCCTCCACTTT.